This passage covers 23 T cell receptor beta chains from one sample sequenced in a study of Graves' ophthalmopathy and Graves' hyperthyroidism. TCR beta CDR3 amplification used RNA transcripts. A first-round RT-PCR used HTBI primers, followed by a second-round multiplex PCR. Via MiXCR, TCRdb re-called the multiplex PCR reads, giving one row per CDR3 protein. The sample has about 550,000 distinct CDR3 sequences; under 45% are singletons. The sample taken for sequencing was peripheral blood or thyroid tissue (not recorded which). These TCRs come from an adult man with Graves' hyperthyroidism.

Of note for this clonotype: This may come from a read error, since a much larger clone is one base off. The CDR3 does not close with the conserved phenylalanine or tryptophan, likely indicating a read error. The V and J genes are TRBV4-1 and TRBJ2-5; D might be TRBD1 or TRBD2, each matching 5 bases. Germline V gene sequence: CDR1 MGHRA, CDR2 YSYEKL. The CDR3 sequence is 13 residues long. V was cut by 2 bases and J by 3 bases, with 7 bases left in between. CDR3 bases: TGCGCCAGCAGCCAATGGGACGAAGAGACCCAGTACCTC. Its translation is CASSQWDEETQYL.

The V gene is TRBV12-3 or TRBV12-4, the J gene TRBJ2-3, with D unclear. CDR3 size: 14 residues. The V gene lost 1 base and the J gene lost 1 base, with 6 bases spanning the gap. CDR3 coding DNA: TGTGCCAGCAGTTTAGAGCTGGGCACAGATACGCAGTATTTT. Translating it yields CASSLELGTDTQYF.

This clonotype has a handful of counts. CDR3: CASSSVAGGTYEQYF. Written as DNA, the CDR3 is TGTGCCAGCAGTTCCGTAGCGGGAGGGACTTACGAGCAGTACTTC. The chain employs TRBV6-5 and TRBJ2-7, with 11 bases matching TRBD2. Per the germline V gene, CDR1 is MNHEY and CDR2 is SVGAGI. This CDR3 is built from 15 residues. J was trimmed by 4 bases and V by 4 bases; bases with no gene match: 6.

This clonotype showed up many times. V is TRBV29-1 and J is TRBJ1-1, with D perhaps TRBD1 (5 bases). Germline V gives CDR1 SQVTM, CDR2 ANQGSEA. This CDR3 contains 13 residues. Trimming shortened V by 7 bases and J by 7 bases, and 19 bases separated the two germline ends. CDR3 in amino acids: CSAEIIRTGEAFF. CDR3 in DNA: TGCAGCGCTGAGATTATCCGTACAGGTGAAGCTTTCTTT.

V is TRBV2 and J is TRBJ2-3, with D perhaps TRBD2 (5 bases). Germline V gene data show CDR1 as SNHLY and CDR2 as FYNNEI. Trimming pared 6 bases from V and 2 bases from J, leaving 12 bases between. The CDR3 spans 14 residues. CDR3 nucleotide sequence: TGTGCCAGCAGCGTATCGGGGTACACAGATACGCAGTATTTT. As protein: CASSVSGYTDTQYF.

This clonotype was recorded a few times. J is TRBJ2-3 and V is TRBV10-3, with 10 positions matching TRBD2. V shed 6 bases and J 3 bases; nucleotides not matched to a gene: 6. This CDR3 region has 15 residues. Germline lookup yields CDR1 ENHRY and CDR2 SYGVKD. The DNA of the CDR3 is TGTGCCATCAGCGCGGGACTAGCGAGTACAGATACGCAGTATTTT. Translation gives CAISAGLASTDTQYF.

This clonotype was detected ten times or more. The rearrangement links TRBV7-9 to TRBJ1-6; D unresolved. Germline assignment: CDR1 SEHNR and CDR2 FQNEAQ (reference sequence). The ends were cut back, 5 bases at V and 8 bases at J, with 10 bases in the middle. The CDR3 sequence is 13 residues long. CDR3 sequence reads: CASSPNTDSPLHF. In nucleotides, the CDR3 is TGTGCCAGCAGCCCAAACACCGATTCACCCCTCCACTTT.

About this clonotype itself: Since a much larger clone is just one base distant, this may be a read error. The chain employs TRBV20-1 and TRBJ2-7; possibly TRBD1 or TRBD2 for D (6 bases each). The CDR3 contains 14 residues. From germline, CDR1 is DFQATT and CDR2 SNEGSKA (reference sequence). The V end lost 6 bases, the J end lost 4 bases, and 19 bases lay between the germline ends. As DNA, the CDR3 is TGCAGTGCCAGGACAGTGGGGGGATATTACGAGCAGTACTTC. Its translation is CSARTVGGYYEQYF.

This clonotype was seen a few times. The rearrangement joins TRBV7-6 to TRBJ2-3, with 7 positions matching TRBD2. This CDR3 is built from 17 residues. Germline V gene data show CDR1 as SGHVS and CDR2 as FNYEAQ. Trimming at V came to 2 bases and at J to 6 bases, leaving 14 bases not matched to a gene. CDR3 coding DNA: TGTGCCAGCAGCTTACCCCCCGGGGCCGCGGGAGCTGATACGCAGTATTTT. Translation gives CASSLPPGAAGADTQYF.

This clonotype was picked up a small number of times. The rearrangement links TRBV6-1 to TRBJ2-7; D is possibly TRBD1 (6 bases). The germline gives CDR1 MNHNS, CDR2 SASEGT. This CDR3 comprises 15 residues. V was clipped by 6 bases and J by 3 bases, with 18 bases between them. The CDR3 reads CASRQGHGGVYEQYF. The DNA for the CDR3 is TGTGCCAGCAGACAGGGACATGGAGGCGTCTACGAGCAGTACTTC.

Concerning this clonotype itself: The CDR3 does not end in the conserved phenylalanine or tryptophan, so this is likely a read error. The limits of the CDR3 on the DNA are not certain, so only TCRdb's listed CDR3 is given. This chain links TRBV7-9 with TRBJ2-5; TRBD2 is the table's D call and was not checked against the DNA. Germline V gene sequence: CDR1 SEHNR, CDR2 FQNEAQ (reference sequence). Ends included, the CDR3 has 15 residues. CDR3: CASSSDLRSPLHFGN.

Only a few counts were recorded for this clonotype. The chain combines TRBV11-2 with TRBJ2-7; 8 bases match TRBD2. V lost 5 bases and J lost 4; bases outside the gene matches: 7. The V gene's germline CDR1 is SGHAT and CDR2 FQNNGV. The CDR3 spans 14 residues. The chain's CDR3 is CASSTSSGPYEQYF. CDR3 sequence (DNA): TGTGCCAGCAGCACCTCTAGCGGGCCTTACGAGCAGTACTTC.

The V gene is TRBV19, the J gene TRBJ1-2; the D is unclear. Germline-derived CDR1 and CDR2 are LNHDA and SQIVND (reference sequence). The V and J ends lost 3 bases and 1 base respectively, with 9 bases between them. CDR3 length equals 14 residues. The CDR3 DNA reads TGTGCCAGTAGTATGGGCCAGTATAACTATGGCTACACCTTC. Translated: CASSMGQYNYGYTF. Complete variable domain (other parts from reference TRBV19 and TRBJ1-2): DGGITQSPKYLFRKEGQNVTLSCEQNLNHDAMYWYRQDPGQGLRLIYYSQIVNDFQKGDIAEGYSVSREKKESFPLTVTSAQKNPTAFYLCASSMGQYNYGYTFGSGTRLTVV.

V gene TRBV20-1 combines with J gene TRBJ1-5; no clear D. Germline values: CDR1 DFQATT, CDR2 SNEGSKA (reference sequence). CDR3 length equals 13 residues. V lost 6 bases and J 0 bases, leaving 9 bases between the germline ends. The CDR3 region has the DNA TGCAGTGCCCCGAGGGCTAGCAATCAGCCCCAGCATTTT. It codes for CSAPRASNQPQHF.

The rearrangement uses TRBV7-4 and TRBJ2-7; D is perhaps TRBD2 (5 bases). CDR1 and CDR2 from the germline V gene are SGHVT and SQSDAQ. CDR3 length: 16 amino acids. Trimming took 5 bases from V and 2 from J, leaving 19 bases between them. CDR3 DNA: TGTGCCAGCAGCGTATCAACGGGGTCACAAACCTACGAGCAGTACTTC. Translated, it gives CASSVSTGSQTYEQYF.

The chain couples TRBV2 to TRBJ1-2, with TRBD1 identical over 7 bases. The V gene's germline CDR1 is SNHLY and CDR2 FYNNEI. The V and J ends lost 6 bases and 6 bases, in that order; junction bases with no gene match: 10. The CDR3 is 14 amino acids. The CDR3 protein is CASRGRQGAHGYTF. CDR3 coding DNA: TGTGCCAGCAGAGGCAGACAGGGAGCTCATGGCTACACCTTC.

This clonotype was seen only a few times. The chain carries TRBV6-6 and TRBJ1-5; 7 nucleotides line up with TRBD1. Germline-derived CDR1 and CDR2 are MNHNY and SVGAGI (reference sequence). V lost 5 bases to trimming and J lost 1 base; unmatched junction nucleotides: 8. The CDR3 length is 16 residues. CDR3 region: CASSQRGLGSNQPQHF. CDR3 coding DNA: TGTGCCAGCAGTCAGAGGGGGCTTGGCAGCAATCAGCCCCAGCATTTT.

This clonotype was observed many times. The V gene is TRBV7-9, the J gene TRBJ2-5; D possibly matches TRBD1 or TRBD2 (5 bases each). Trimming pared 5 bases from V and 5 bases from J, leaving 15 bases between. Germline V gives CDR1 SEHNR, CDR2 FQNEAQ (reference sequence). This CDR3 has 14 amino acids. CDR3 protein: CASSQEGLQETQYF. In DNA, the CDR3 is TGTGCCAGCAGCCAAGAGGGGCTCCAGGAGACCCAGTACTTC. The whole variable domain, filled in from reference TRBV7-9 and TRBJ2-5, reads DTGVSQNPRHKITKRGQNVTFRCDPISEHNRLYWYRQTLGQGPEFLTYFQNEAQLEKSRLLSDRFSAERPKGSFSTLEIQRTEQGDSAMYLCASSQEGLQETQYFGPGTRLLVL.

The CDR3 region is CASAGTSGPYEQYF. CDR3 nucleotide sequence: TGTGCTAGCGCCGGGACTAGCGGACCCTACGAGCAGTACTTC. The chain carries TRBV14 and TRBJ2-7; 11 nucleotides agree with TRBD2. Germline V gene lookup returns CDR1 SGHDN and CDR2 FVKESK. The CDR3 sequence is 14 residues long.

This clonotype was counted once. The chain links TRBV29-1 to TRBJ1-2; TRBD1 agrees at 7 bases. CDR1 is SQVTM and CDR2 is ANQGSEA in the germline V gene. The CDR3 consists of 13 residues. V lost 6 bases to trimming and J lost 4 bases; unmatched junction nucleotides: 8. The CDR3: CSVGRDSGYGYTF. The CDR3 bases are TGCAGCGTGGGACGGGACAGCGGCTATGGCTACACCTTC.

This clonotype has a handful of counts. This rearrangement joins TRBV7-9 to TRBJ1-2, with 9 bases fitting TRBD1. In germline, CDR1 is SEHNR, CDR2 FQNEAQ (reference sequence). V gave up 3 bases and J gave up 4 bases; unmatched junction bases: 15. The CDR3 is 18 residues long. The CDR3 DNA sequence: TGTGCCAGCAGCTTGGATTTCCCGGGACAGGGCCACTTCTATGGCTACACCTTC. Encoded protein: CASSLDFPGQGHFYGYTF.

This clonotype was counted at least ten times. This chain joins TRBV7-2 and TRBJ2-7; 9 bases match TRBD2. The CDR3 runs 16 residues. Trimming removed 0 bases from V and 0 bases from J; junction bases left unmatched: 3. The germline gives CDR1 SGHTA, CDR2 FQGNSA. The CDR3 sequence: CASSLARGGSSYEQYF. CDR3 coding DNA: TGTGCCAGCAGCTTAGCGCGGGGGGGCAGCTCCTACGAGCAGTACTTC.

This clonotype was found many times. The V and J genes are TRBV6-5 and TRBJ1-4; 8 nucleotides align to TRBD1. V was clipped by 4 bases and J by 8 bases; unmatched bases: 9. CDR1 is MNHEY, CDR2 SVGAGI, per germline. This CDR3 is 15 amino acids long. CDR3 DNA sequence: TGTGCCAGCAGTTCGACAGGACAGGGCTTAGAAAAACTGTTTTTT. Its protein product is CASSSTGQGLEKLFF.